This passage covers 21 T cell receptor beta chains from one sample sequenced in a study of breast tumors, draining lymph nodes, adjacent tissues. The lymph nodes were axillary draining lymph nodes from breast cancer patients. TCRdb analysed the multiplex PCR reads with MiXCR anew, one entry per CDR3 protein. This sample has some 130,000 distinct CDR3 sequences, with about 20% found just once. Sequenced material: axillary lymph node tissue. Receptor source: a female donor with breast cancer. Some clones in this sample may be carry-over from other donors' samples.

The table lists this clonotype with many counts. V usage is TRBV10-3 and J usage is TRBJ1-6; TRBD1 might be the D (5 bases). V dropped 4 bases and J dropped 7 bases, with 11 bases sitting between them. Germline V gene data show CDR1 as ENHRY and CDR2 as SYGVKD. The CDR3 totals 14 residues. The CDR3 sequence: CAISATEQNSPLHF. The CDR3 coding sequence is TGTGCCATCAGTGCGACAGAGCAAAATTCACCCCTCCACTTT.

This clonotype has ten or more counts. The V gene is TRBV7-9, the J gene TRBJ2-7; 9 positions agree with TRBD2. The CDR3 sequence is 15 residues long. Trimming cost V 1 base and J 2 bases; bases outside gene matches: 3. Germline CDR1 and CDR2: SEHNR and FQNEAQ (reference sequence). The CDR3 loop reads CASSLGLAGTYEQYF. CDR3 bases: TGTGCCAGCAGCTTAGGGCTAGCGGGAACCTACGAGCAGTACTTC. The full variable domain, in which reference TRBV7-9 and TRBJ2-7 provide the parts outside the CDR3, is DTGVSQNPRHKITKRGQNVTFRCDPISEHNRLYWYRQTLGQGPEFLTYFQNEAQLEKSRLLSDRFSAERPKGSFSTLEIQRTEQGDSAMYLCASSLGLAGTYEQYFGPGTRLTVT.

This clonotype was seen many times. The chain links TRBV6-1 to TRBJ2-3; 12 bases map to TRBD2. The CDR3 length is 16 residues. CDR1 is MNHNS and CDR2 is SASEGT in the germline V gene. J was trimmed by 11 bases and V by 1 base; bases with no gene match: 10. The CDR3 here is CASSEETSGGLAGQYF. The CDR3 DNA reads as TGTGCCAGCAGTGAAGAGACTAGCGGGGGCCTAGCGGGGCAGTATTTT.

This clonotype was recorded at least ten times. The chain couples TRBV7-8 to TRBJ2-7; no reliable D call. There are 17 residues in the CDR3. V was trimmed by 5 bases and J by 0 bases, leaving 20 bases between them. Germline CDR1 is SGHVS and CDR2 is FQNEAQ. The CDR3 bases are TGTGCCAGCAGCCTACGTACCGGATCCCTCAGCTCCTACGAGCAGTACTTC. This encodes CASSLRTGSLSSYEQYF.

This clonotype came up many times. This CDR3 is CASTTGVETQYF. The CDR3, as DNA: TGTGCCAGCACCACAGGGGTAGAGACCCAGTACTTC. The rearrangement joins TRBV3-1 to TRBJ2-5; 7 bases agree with TRBD1. This CDR3 has 12 residues. The germline gives CDR1 LGHDT, CDR2 YNNKEL (reference sequence). Unmatched junction bases numbered 3, after V lost 7 bases and J lost 4 bases.

This clonotype came up a few times. This may be a read error: a much more frequent sequence differs by one nucleotide. Since no conserved phenylalanine or tryptophan closes the CDR3, a read error is the likely cause. This rearrangement joins TRBV12-5 to TRBJ2-1, with 7 bases identical to TRBD1. The CDR3 contains 12 residues. The trim removed 6 bases at V and 11 bases at J, leaving 7 bases unmatched. CDR1 and CDR2 from the germline V gene are LGHNT and FRNRAP. In DNA, the CDR3 is TGTGCTAGTGGGTCGACAGGGAGTAAGCAGTTCTCC. Its protein product is CASGSTGSKQFS.

This clonotype has a count of ten or more. The chain joins TRBV6-1 to TRBJ2-1, with unresolved D. The V and J ends lost 0 bases and 7 bases respectively, with 10 bases between them. The CDR3 extends over 14 amino acids. The germline V gene has CDR1 MNHNS and CDR2 SASEGT. The CDR3 protein is CASSEAFSPNEQFF. DNA for the CDR3: TGTGCCAGCAGTGAAGCCTTCTCCCCAAATGAGCAGTTCTTC.

Many counts were recorded for this clonotype. The CDR3 DNA reads as TGTGCCAGCAGTGAAGCGCAGACAGGGACTCAGCCCCAGCATTTT. It encodes CASSEAQTGTQPQHF. V gene TRBV6-1 combines with J gene TRBJ1-5, with 7 positions matching TRBD1. The CDR3 loop spans 15 amino acids. CDR1 MNHNS and CDR2 SASEGT come from the germline V gene. Trimming cost V 0 bases and J 6 bases; bases outside gene matches: 5.

This clonotype was found once. This may stem from a read error, because a much larger clone lies one nucleotide away. The CDR3 reads CAGSLTQITTDTQYF. CDR3 sequence (DNA): TGTGCCGGCAGTTTGACACAGATCACGACAGATACGCAGTATTTT. The gene calls are TRBV27 and TRBJ2-3; D remains ambiguous. There are 15 residues in the CDR3. Germline V CDR1 and CDR2: MNHEY, SMNVEV (reference sequence).

The rearrangement joins TRBV4-1 to TRBJ2-6, with D possibly TRBD2 on 5 matching bases. The CDR3 consists of 19 residues. V lost 0 bases and J lost 0, with 15 bases in between. Germline V CDR1 and CDR2: MGHRA, YSYEKL. The CDR3 DNA follows: TGCGCCAGCAGCCAAGATGATCGGCGGGTATTCTCTGGGGCCAACGTCCTGACTTTC. Residues: CASSQDDRRVFSGANVLTF.

This clonotype was detected ten times or more. This chain uses TRBV7-3 with TRBJ2-3; 12 nucleotides align to TRBD2. J lost 4 bases, V lost 5 bases, and 7 bases had no gene match. CDR3 length equals 16 residues. The germline gives CDR1 SGHTA, CDR2 FQGTGA. The CDR3, as DNA: TGTGCCAGCAGCCCGAGGACTAGCGGGAAGCCAGATACGCAGTATTTT. Residues: CASSPRTSGKPDTQYF.

J is TRBJ1-1 and V is TRBV12-3 or TRBV12-4; a weak D match, TRBD1 (6 bases). This CDR3 is 14 amino acids long. Deletions cut 5 bases from V and 2 bases from J, with 12 bases between. For the CDR3, the DNA is TGTGCCAGCAGTGCGACAGGAAGAAACACTGAAGCTTTCTTT. Its translation: CASSATGRNTEAFF.

This clonotype was recorded many times. The V call is TRBV25-1, the J call TRBJ1-2; 7 positions agree with TRBD1. The CDR3 is 14 amino acids. Germline CDR1 and CDR2: MGHDK and SYGVNS. After removal of 5 bases from V and 5 bases from J, the junction contained 8 bases not matched to a gene. CDR3 coding DNA: TGTGCCAGCAGTACCGCCGGGACAGAATATGGCTACACCTTC. Translating it yields CASSTAGTEYGYTF.

This clonotype was recorded many times. The chain is built from TRBV5-1 and TRBJ2-3; TRBD2 matches at 14 bases. The CDR3 loop spans 17 amino acids. CDR1 and CDR2 (germline): SGHRS, YFSETQ. The V segment lost 4 bases and the J segment 0 bases; nucleotides outside the gene matches: 4. The CDR3 DNA reads as TGCGCCAGCAGCCGGGGACTAGCGGGAGACAGCACAGATACGCAGTATTTT. This codes for CASSRGLAGDSTDTQYF.

The table lists this clonotype with many counts. V and J are TRBV11-2 and TRBJ1-2; the match to TRBD1 covers 8 bases. Germline loops: CDR1 SGHAT, CDR2 FQNNGV. V was pared by 1 base and J by 4 bases, with 2 bases of the junction left unmatched. This CDR3 has 14 residues. The DNA of the CDR3 is TGTGCCAGCAGCTTAGGACAGGGGCTCTATGGCTACACCTTC. As protein: CASSLGQGLYGYTF.

Details on this clonotype: This clone may be a read error of a much larger clone one base away. This chain links TRBV5-4 with TRBJ2-1; TRBD1 or TRBD2 may be the D gene (9 bases each). The CDR3 has 18 amino acids. Germline values: CDR1 SGHNT, CDR2 YYREEE (reference sequence). The CDR3, as DNA: TGTGCCAGCAGCTTGGTCCCGACGGCAGCGGGGGGACAGGGTGAGCGGTTCTTC. This translates into CASSLVPTAAGGQGERFF.

At least ten counts were recorded for this clonotype. The chain couples TRBV5-8 to TRBJ2-1; 9 nucleotides align to TRBD2. Germline assignment: CDR1 SGHTS and CDR2 YDEGEE. The CDR3 covers 12 residues. With 5 bases clipped from V and 9 bases from J, the junction kept 3 bases outside the gene matches. Written as DNA, the CDR3 is TGTGCCAGCAGTCGGACTAGCGCTGAGCAGTTCTTC. It translates to CASSRTSAEQFF.

On this clonotype: This sequence may be a read error, since a much larger clone differs from it by one base. The chain has TRBV28 and TRBJ1-2, with D tentatively TRBD1 (6 bases). V was trimmed by 4 bases and J by 6 bases, leaving 6 bases between them. There are 11 residues in the CDR3. Looked up from germline, CDR1 is MDHEN and CDR2 is SYDVKM. CDR3 sequence (DNA): TGTGCCAGCAGTTACAGGGATGGCTACACCTTC. Translated, it gives CASSYRDGYTF.

This clonotype was counted ten times or more. This CDR3 is CASSANSALGGTQYF. Here the CDR3 DNA reads TGTGCCAGCAGTGCCAATAGCGCGCTCGGGGGGACCCAGTACTTC. The chain employs TRBV6-1 and TRBJ2-5, with D possibly TRBD2 on 6 matching bases. Germline CDR1 MNHNS, CDR2 SASEGT. There are 15 residues in the CDR3. V lost 4 bases, J lost 7 bases, and 19 bases lay in between.

This clonotype came up many times. The gene calls are TRBV28 and TRBJ2-7, with 10 nucleotides matching TRBD2. Trimming removed 4 bases from V and 4 bases from J; junction bases left unmatched: 10. This CDR3 has 16 residues. Per germline, CDR1 MDHEN and CDR2 SYDVKM. Here the CDR3 reads CASSSITLAGKYEQYF. Written as DNA, the CDR3 is TGTGCCAGCAGTTCCATCACACTAGCGGGGAAATACGAGCAGTACTTC. The full variable domain, rest sourced from reference TRBV28 and TRBJ2-7, is DVKVTQSSRYLVKRTGEKVFLECVQDMDHENMFWYRQDPGLGLRLIYFSYDVKMKEKGDIPEGYSVSREKKERFSLILESASTNQTSMYLCASSSITLAGKYEQYFGPGTRLTVT.

Details on this clonotype: With a much larger clone just one base away, this may be a read error. The chain joins TRBV15 to TRBJ2-5, with TRBD2 as a possible D gene (6 bases). V lost 5 bases to trimming and J lost 6 bases, with 13 bases between them. The germline V gene encodes CDR1 LNHNV and CDR2 YYDKDF (reference sequence). CDR3 size: 13 residues. The CDR3 spells CATSVGGFKTQYF. For the CDR3, the DNA is TGTGCCACCAGCGTAGGAGGGTTTAAGACCCAGTACTTC.